The clone carrying this T cell receptor beta chain was detected ten times or more. The sample comes from a study of naive and memory T cell subsets. The CDR3 is 15 amino acids. With 0 bases removed from V and 5 bases from J, the gap between germline ends came to 13 bases. The germline gives CDR1 LGHDT, CDR2 YNNKEL (reference sequence). Both TRBC1 and TRBC2 were covered by a beta constant-region primer of two equimolar oligonucleotides. Each CDR3 protein gets one entry after TCRdb re-called the UMI-ligation and nested PCR reads with MiXCR. The sample holds about 85,000 distinct CDR3 sequences; around 12% are singletons and the top ten take roughly 0.9%.

This clonotype originated in a human donor in good health. The material sequenced was central memory CD4+ T cells from blood. The V and J genes are TRBV3-1 and TRBJ1-1; D gene ambiguous. CDR3 nucleotides: TGTGCCAGCAGCCAAGATTCGTTCACCAGAACTGAAGCTTTCTTT. Translating it yields CASSQDSFTRTEAFF.